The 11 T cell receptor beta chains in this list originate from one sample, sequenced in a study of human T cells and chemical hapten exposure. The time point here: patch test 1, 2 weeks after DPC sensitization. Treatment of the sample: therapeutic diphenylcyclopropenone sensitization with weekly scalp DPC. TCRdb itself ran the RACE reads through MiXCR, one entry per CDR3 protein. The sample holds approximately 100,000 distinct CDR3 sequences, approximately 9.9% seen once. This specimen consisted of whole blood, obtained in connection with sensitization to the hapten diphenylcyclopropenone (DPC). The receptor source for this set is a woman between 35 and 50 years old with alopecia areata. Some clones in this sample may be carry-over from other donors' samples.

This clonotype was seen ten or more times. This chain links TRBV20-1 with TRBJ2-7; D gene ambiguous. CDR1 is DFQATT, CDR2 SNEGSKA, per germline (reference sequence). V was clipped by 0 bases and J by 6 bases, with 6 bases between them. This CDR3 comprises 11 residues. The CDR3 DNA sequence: TGCAGTGCTAGAGATCCGGGCGAGCAGTACTTC. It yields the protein CSARDPGEQYF.

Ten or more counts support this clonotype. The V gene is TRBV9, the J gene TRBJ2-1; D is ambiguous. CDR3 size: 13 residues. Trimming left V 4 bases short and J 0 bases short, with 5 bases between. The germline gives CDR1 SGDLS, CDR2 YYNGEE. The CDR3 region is CASSSSSYNEQFF. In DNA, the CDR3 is TGTGCCAGCAGCTCTAGCTCCTACAATGAGCAGTTCTTC.

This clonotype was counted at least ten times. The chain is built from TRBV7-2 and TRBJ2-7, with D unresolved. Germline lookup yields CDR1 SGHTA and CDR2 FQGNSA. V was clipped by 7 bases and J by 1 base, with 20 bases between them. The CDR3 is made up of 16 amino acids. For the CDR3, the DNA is TGTGCCAGCACACTCCGACCGGCCGCCATATCCTACGAGCAGTACTTC. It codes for CASTLRPAAISYEQYF.

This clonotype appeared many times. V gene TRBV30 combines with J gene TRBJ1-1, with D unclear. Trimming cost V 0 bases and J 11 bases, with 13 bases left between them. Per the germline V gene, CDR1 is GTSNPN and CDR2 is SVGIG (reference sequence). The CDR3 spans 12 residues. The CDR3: CAWSVPAPGAFF. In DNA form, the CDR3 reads TGTGCCTGGAGTGTACCGGCCCCCGGTGCTTTCTTT.

CDR3 sequence reads: CSVDLGGRNTEAFF. The CDR3 bases are TGCAGCGTTGATTTAGGGGGTCGGAACACTGAAGCTTTCTTT. V gene TRBV29-1 combines with J gene TRBJ1-1; D is perhaps TRBD1 (6 bases). V lost 3 bases and J 1 base, leaving 12 bases between the germline ends. This CDR3 has 14 residues. Germline V lookup: CDR1 SQVTM, CDR2 ANQGSEA.

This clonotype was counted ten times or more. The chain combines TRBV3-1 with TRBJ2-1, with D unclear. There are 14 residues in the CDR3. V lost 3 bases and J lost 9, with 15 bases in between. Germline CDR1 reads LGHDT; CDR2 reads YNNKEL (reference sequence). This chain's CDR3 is CASSQGREIREQFF. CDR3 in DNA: TGTGCCAGCAGCCAGGGTAGGGAAATTCGTGAGCAGTTCTTC.

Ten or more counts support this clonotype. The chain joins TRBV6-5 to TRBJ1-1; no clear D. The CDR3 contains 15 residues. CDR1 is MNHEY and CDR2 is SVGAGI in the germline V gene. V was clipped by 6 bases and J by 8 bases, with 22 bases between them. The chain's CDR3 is CASRSVRSISPEAFF. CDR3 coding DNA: TGTGCCAGCAGGTCGGTCAGATCGATCTCTCCCGAAGCTTTCTTT.

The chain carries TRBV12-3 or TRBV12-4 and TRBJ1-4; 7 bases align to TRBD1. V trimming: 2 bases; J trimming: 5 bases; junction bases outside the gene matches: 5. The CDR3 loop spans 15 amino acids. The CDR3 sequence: CASSLMAGGNEKLFF. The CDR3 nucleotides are TGTGCCAGCAGTTTAATGGCAGGGGGAAATGAAAAACTGTTTTTT.

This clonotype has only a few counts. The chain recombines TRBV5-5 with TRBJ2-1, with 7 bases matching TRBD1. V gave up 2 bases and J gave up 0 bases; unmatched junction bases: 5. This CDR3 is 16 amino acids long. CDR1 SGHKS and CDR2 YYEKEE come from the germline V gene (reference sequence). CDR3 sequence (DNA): TGTGCCAGCAGCTTTTTAGGGGGCAGCTCCTACAATGAGCAGTTCTTC. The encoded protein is CASSFLGGSSYNEQFF.

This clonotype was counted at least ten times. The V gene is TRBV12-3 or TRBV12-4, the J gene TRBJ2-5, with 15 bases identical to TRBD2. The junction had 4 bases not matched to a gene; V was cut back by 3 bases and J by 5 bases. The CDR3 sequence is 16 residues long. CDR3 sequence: CASSFGTSGGRETQYF. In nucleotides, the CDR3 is TGTGCCAGCAGTTTTGGGACTAGCGGGGGGCGGGAGACCCAGTACTTC.

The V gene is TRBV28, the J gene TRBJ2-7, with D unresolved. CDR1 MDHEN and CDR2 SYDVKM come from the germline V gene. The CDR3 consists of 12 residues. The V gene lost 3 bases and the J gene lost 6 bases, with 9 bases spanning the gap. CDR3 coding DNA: TGTGCCAGCAGTTTCGGGCACTCCGAGCAGTACTTC. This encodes CASSFGHSEQYF.